A selection of T cell receptor beta chains follows, all from one sample in a study of T cell responses to AZD1222 COVID-19 vaccine. Measured with immunoSEQ multiplex PCR; TCRdb has only the in-frame clones, and not every one. The sample records 150,000 to 200,000 clones, 88% being singletons. Here the sequenced sample was peripheral blood, taken on day 0 of AZD1222 vaccination. These receptors were obtained from an adult in good health. Both conserved end residues are part of each CDR3. A D gene is named only where the DNA matches it firmly. Not all rows give a size; the values are once, few, many and, for expanded clones, a class.

V gene	clone size	J gene	D gene	CDR3 DNA	CDR3 protein
TRBV6-5	NA	TRBJ2-5	TRBD2	TGTGCCAGCAGTTCTACAATGCGGGGGGGCCCTGAGACCCAGTACTTC	CASSSTMRGGPETQYF
TRBV7-2	NA	TRBJ2-7	NA	TGTGCCAGCAGCTCCGGGCTCGGGGGCGGGTACGAGCAGTACTTC	CASSSGLGGGYEQYF
TRBV5-6	NA	TRBJ2-1	NA	TGTGCCAGCAGCTGGGAAGGTGAGCAGTTCTTC	CASSWEGEQFF
TRBV9	NA	TRBJ2-7	TRBD1	TGTGCCAGCAGCGTAGACTTACGACAGGGTGTGAGCGAGCAGTACTTC	CASSVDLRQGVSEQYF
TRBV21-1	NA	TRBJ1-1	NA	TGTGCCAGCAGCAAGGGGACGTGTGAAGCTTTCTTT	CASSKGTCEAFF
TRBV29-1	NA	TRBJ1-1	TRBD1	TGCAGCGCCATGGACAGGGGAGGCACTGAAGCTTTCTTT	CSAMDRGGTEAFF
TRBV4-2	NA	TRBJ1-2	TRBD1	TGTGCCAGCAGCCGGACAGGGGGCGGCTATGGCTACACCTTC	CASSRTGGGYGYTF
TRBV5-4	once	TRBJ2-1	NA	TGTGCCAGCAGCCCGGAGGGGGCCAAAACCTACAATGAGCAGTTCTTC	CASSPEGAKTYNEQFF
TRBV5-4	once	TRBJ2-7	NA	TGTGCCAGCAGCTTGGGACAGCGCTACGAGCAGTACTTC	CASSLGQRYEQYF
TRBV5-1	NA	TRBJ2-7	NA	TGCGCCAGCAGCCGGACAGAGGGGTACGAGCAGTACTTC	CASSRTEGYEQYF
TRBV6-5	once	TRBJ1-2	NA	TGTGCCAGCAGTAAAAGCGACAGTAACTATGGCTACACCTTC	CASSKSDSNYGYTF
TRBV2	NA	TRBJ1-6	NA	TGTGCCAGCAGTGAAATCAGCTCCTATAATTCACCCCTCCACTTT	CASSEISSYNSPLHF
TRBV6-1	NA	TRBJ2-7	TRBD2	TGTGCCAGCAGTGAAATTAGCGGGGACTCCTACGAGCAGTACTTC	CASSEISGDSYEQYF
TRBV28	NA	TRBJ2-6	NA	TGTGCCAGCAGTACGTCAGGGGCTGGGGCCAACGTCCTGACTTTC	CASSTSGAGANVLTF
TRBV7-9	once	TRBJ1-4	NA	TGTGCCAGCAGCCCCGGGACACTCCCGGAAAAACTGTTTTTT	CASSPGTLPEKLFF
TRBV7-9	NA	TRBJ2-7	TRBD2	TGTGCCAGCAGCTTACTACCGGGACTAGGAAATGACGAGCAGTACTTC	CASSLLPGLGNDEQYF